This T cell receptor beta chain was identified during a study of response to subunit inactivated influenza vaccine. Overall study results and limits: Only a handful of new T cells, the authors suggested, are recruited with each seasonal influenza vaccination.

TCRdb independently ran MiXCR on the RT-PCR reads; one entry per CDR3 protein. The table records fewer than 550,000 distinct CDR3 sequences, about 25% of them present only once. This clonotype was counted ten times or more. The antigen remains undetermined. One junction end disagrees with the germline gene, perhaps due to a read error. The sequence came from a man in his forties or fifties who received an inactivated influenza vaccine. The sample here was CD4+ T cells sorted from PBMCs, taken less than 6 days after vaccination.

The CDR3 DNA sequence: TGTGCCAGCTCACCGCGAACCGGGACCAACACCGGGGAGCTGTTTTTT. Translating it yields CASSPRTGTNTGELFF. The gene calls are TRBV5-1 and TRBJ2-2, with D perhaps matching TRBD1 or TRBD2 (5 bases each). The CDR3 runs to 16 residues. Germline CDR1 and CDR2: SGHRS and YFSETQ.